The clone carrying this T cell receptor (beta chain) has ten or more counts. Antigen: not known. This sample is part of a study of T-cell reconstitution after alpha-beta-depleted transplantation in children. Study-level findings and limits: Several patients had high TCRbeta diversity at day 60; it came from surviving recipient T cells and thymic progenitors. By about two months after transplant, alpha-beta T cells reportedly arose from several hundred graft clones that had expanded. Diversity and T-cell counts at one year after transplant derived mostly from new T cells.

The CDR3 length is 14 residues. Germline CDR1 reads SQVTM; CDR2 reads ANQGSEA. Trimming stripped 4 bases from V and 3 bases from J, with 13 bases between. Preparation of the TCRbeta library involved a method that used unique molecular identifiers. MiXCR, applied by TCRdb to the PCR reads, yields one record per CDR3 protein. This sample yields roughly 100,000 distinct CDR3 sequences, of which 4.5% to 7.5% are seen a single time; roughly 5.5% belongs to the top ten. The sample was PBMCs, mostly from graft donor cells, taken 60 days after TCRalphabeta/CD19-depleted stem cell transplant. The clonotype originates from a female patient aged 2-15 years who had a stem cell transplant for Fanconi anemia, so the T cells may come from the graft donor. The chain employs TRBV29-1 and TRBJ2-1; a possible D gene is TRBD1 (5 bases). The CDR3 region is CSVAQGSIYNEQFF. DNA for the CDR3: TGCAGCGTTGCCCAGGGTTCTATCTACAATGAGCAGTTCTTC.